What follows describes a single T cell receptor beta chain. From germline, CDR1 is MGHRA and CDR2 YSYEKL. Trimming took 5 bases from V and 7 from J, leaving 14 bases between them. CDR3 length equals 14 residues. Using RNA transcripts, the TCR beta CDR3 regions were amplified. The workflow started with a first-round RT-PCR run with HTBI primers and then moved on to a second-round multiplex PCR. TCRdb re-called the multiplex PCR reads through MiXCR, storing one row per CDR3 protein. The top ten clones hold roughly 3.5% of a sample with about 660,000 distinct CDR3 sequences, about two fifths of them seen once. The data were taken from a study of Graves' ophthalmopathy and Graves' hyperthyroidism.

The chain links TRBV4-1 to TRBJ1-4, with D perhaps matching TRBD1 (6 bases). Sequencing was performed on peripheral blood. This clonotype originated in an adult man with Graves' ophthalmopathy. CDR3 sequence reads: CASSSQGVGEKLFF. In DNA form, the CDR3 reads TGCGCCAGCAGCTCACAGGGCGTGGGTGAAAAACTGTTTTTT.